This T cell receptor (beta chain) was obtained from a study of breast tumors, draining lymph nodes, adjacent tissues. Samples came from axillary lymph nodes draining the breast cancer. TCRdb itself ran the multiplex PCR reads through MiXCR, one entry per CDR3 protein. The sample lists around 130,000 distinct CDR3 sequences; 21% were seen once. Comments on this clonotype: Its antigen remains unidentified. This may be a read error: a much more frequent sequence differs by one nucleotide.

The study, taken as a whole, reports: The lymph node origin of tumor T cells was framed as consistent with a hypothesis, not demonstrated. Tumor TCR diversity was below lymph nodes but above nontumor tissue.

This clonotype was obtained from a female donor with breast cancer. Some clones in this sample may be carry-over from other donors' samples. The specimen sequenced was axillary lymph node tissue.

The CDR3 coding sequence is TGTGCCAGCAGCTCCCGGATAGGGAAGGGCTTC. Translating it yields CASSSRIGKGF. The chain carries TRBV7-4 and TRBJ1-2, with unresolved D. CDR3 length: 11 residues. CDR1 and CDR2 from the germline V gene are SGHVT and SQSDAQ.